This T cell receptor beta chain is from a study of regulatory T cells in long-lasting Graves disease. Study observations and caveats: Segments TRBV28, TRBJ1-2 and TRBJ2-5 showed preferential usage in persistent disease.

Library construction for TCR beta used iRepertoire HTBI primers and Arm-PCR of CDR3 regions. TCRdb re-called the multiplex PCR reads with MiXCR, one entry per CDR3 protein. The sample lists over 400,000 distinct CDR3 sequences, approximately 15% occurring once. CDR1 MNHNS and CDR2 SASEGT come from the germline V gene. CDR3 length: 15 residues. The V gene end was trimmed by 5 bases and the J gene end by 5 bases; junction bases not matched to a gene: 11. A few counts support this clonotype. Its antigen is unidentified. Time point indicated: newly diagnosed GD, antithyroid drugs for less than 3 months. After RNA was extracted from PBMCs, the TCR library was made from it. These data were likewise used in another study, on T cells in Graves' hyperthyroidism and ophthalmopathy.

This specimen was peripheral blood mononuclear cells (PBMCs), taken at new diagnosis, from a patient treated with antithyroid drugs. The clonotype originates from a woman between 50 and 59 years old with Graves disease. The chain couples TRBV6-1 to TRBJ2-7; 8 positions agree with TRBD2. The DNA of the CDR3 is TGTGCCAGCAGTCAACAAACGGGGGGGGCCGACGAGCAGTACTTC. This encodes CASSQQTGGADEQYF.